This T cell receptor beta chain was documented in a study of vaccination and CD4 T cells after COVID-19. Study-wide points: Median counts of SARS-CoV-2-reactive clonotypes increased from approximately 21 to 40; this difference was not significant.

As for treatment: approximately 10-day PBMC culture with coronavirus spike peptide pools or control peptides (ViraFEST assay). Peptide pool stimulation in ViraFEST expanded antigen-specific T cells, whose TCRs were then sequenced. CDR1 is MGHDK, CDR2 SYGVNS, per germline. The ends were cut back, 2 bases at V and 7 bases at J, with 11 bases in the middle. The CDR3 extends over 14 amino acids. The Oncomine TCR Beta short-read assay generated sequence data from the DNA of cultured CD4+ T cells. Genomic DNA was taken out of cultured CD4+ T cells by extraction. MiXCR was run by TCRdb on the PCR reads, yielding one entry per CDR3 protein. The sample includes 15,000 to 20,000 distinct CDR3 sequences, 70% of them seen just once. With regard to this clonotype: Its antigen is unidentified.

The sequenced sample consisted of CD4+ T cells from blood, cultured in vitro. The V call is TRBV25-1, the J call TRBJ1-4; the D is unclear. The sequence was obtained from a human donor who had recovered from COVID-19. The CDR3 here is CASSEGGIGEKLFF. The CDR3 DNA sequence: TGTGCCAGCAGTGAAGGCGGGATTGGTGAAAAACTGTTTTTT. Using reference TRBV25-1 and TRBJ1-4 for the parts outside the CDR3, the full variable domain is EADIYQTPRYLVIGTGKKITLECSQTMGHDKMYWYQQDPGMELHLIHYSYGVNSTEKGDLSSESTVSRIRTEHFPLTLESARPSHTSQYLCASSEGGIGEKLFFGSGTQLSVL.